The T cell receptor beta chain under discussion was sequenced for a study of CD8 T cells in ankylosing spondylitis. CDR3 length: 16 residues. V was pared by 5 bases and J by 0 bases, with 15 bases between. Looked up from germline, CDR1 is SEHNR and CDR2 is FQNEAQ (reference sequence). Scientists made TCR beta libraries using quantitative 5'-RACE with molecular barcodes. TCRdb processed the 5' RACE reads anew with MiXCR; each CDR3 protein has one entry. Of around 150,000 distinct CDR3 sequences in the sample, roughly 30% were seen once. The sequencing input was synovial fluid, either unsorted or a sorted T cell fraction (not recorded which). This TCR derives from a male donor with ankylosing spondylitis. This chain uses TRBV7-9 with TRBJ2-3, with no clear D. DNA for the CDR3: TGTGCCAGCAGCATCCAGACTCTCGCCAGCACAGATACGCAGTATTTT. It codes for CASSIQTLASTDTQYF.